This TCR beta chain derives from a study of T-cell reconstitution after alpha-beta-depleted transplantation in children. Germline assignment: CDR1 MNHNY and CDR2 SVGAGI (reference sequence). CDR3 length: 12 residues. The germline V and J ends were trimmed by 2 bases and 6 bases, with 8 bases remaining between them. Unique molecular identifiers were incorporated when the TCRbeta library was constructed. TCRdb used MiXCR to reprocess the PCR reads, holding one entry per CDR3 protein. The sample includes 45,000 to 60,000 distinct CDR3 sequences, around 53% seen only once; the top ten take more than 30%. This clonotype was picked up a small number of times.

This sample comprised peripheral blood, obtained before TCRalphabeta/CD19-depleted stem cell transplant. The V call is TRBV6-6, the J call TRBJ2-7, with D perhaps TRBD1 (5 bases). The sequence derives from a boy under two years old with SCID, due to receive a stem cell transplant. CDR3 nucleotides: TGTGCCAGCAGTTACGGGGCAACCGAGCAGTACTTC. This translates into CASSYGATEQYF.